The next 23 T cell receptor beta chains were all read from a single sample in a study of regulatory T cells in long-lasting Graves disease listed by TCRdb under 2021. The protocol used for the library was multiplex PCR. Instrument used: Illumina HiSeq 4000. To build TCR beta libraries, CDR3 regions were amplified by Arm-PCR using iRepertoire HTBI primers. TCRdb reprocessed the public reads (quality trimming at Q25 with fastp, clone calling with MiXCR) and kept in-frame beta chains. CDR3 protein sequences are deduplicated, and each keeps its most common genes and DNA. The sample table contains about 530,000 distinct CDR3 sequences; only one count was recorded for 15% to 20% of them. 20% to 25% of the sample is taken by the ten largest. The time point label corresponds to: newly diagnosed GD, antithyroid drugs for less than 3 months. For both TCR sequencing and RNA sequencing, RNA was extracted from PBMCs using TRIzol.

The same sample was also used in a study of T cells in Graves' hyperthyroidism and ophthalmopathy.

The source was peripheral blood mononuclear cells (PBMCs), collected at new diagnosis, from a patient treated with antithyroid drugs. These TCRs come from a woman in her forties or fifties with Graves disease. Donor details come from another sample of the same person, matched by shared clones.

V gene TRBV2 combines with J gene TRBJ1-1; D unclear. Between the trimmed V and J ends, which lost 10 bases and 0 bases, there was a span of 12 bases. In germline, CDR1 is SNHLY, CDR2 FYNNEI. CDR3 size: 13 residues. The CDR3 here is CATGRVVNTEAFF. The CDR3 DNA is TGTGCCACCGGGAGAGTCGTGAACACTGAAGCTTTCTTT.

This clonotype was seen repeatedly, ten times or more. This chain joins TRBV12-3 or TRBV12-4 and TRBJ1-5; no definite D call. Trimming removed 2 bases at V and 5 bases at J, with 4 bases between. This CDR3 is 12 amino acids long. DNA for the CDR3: TGTGCCAGCAGTTTAAGTGATCAGCCCCAGCATTTT. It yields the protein CASSLSDQPQHF.

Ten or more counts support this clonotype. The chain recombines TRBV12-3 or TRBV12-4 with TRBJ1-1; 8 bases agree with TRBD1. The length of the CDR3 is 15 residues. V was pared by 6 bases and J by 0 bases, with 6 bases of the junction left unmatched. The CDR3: CASSPGTGLNTEAFF. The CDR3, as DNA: TGTGCCAGCAGCCCTGGGACAGGACTGAACACTGAAGCTTTCTTT.

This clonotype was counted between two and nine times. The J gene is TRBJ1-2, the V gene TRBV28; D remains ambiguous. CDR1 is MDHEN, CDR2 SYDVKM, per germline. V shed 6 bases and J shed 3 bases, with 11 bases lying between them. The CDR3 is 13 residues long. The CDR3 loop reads CASRASWDYGYTF. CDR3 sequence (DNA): TGTGCCAGCAGAGCTTCTTGGGACTATGGCTACACCTTC.

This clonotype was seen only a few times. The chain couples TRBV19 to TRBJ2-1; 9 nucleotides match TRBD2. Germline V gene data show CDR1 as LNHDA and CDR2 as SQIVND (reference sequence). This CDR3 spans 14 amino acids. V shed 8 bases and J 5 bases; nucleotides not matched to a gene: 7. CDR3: CASRRGGGDNEQFF. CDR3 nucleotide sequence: TGTGCCAGTCGCCGAGGCGGGGGGGACAATGAGCAGTTCTTC.

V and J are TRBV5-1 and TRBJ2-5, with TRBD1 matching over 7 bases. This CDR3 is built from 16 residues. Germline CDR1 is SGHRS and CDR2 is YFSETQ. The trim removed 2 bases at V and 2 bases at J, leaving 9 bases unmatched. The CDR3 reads CASSFLPGQRQETQYF. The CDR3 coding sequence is TGCGCCAGCAGCTTCCTACCGGGACAGCGACAAGAGACCCAGTACTTC.

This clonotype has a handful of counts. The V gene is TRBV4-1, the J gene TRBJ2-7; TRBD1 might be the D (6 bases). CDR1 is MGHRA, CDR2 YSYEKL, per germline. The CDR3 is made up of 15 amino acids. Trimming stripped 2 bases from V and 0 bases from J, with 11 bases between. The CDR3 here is CASSQQRGISYEQYF. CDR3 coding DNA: TGCGCCAGCAGCCAACAAAGGGGGATCTCCTACGAGCAGTACTTC.

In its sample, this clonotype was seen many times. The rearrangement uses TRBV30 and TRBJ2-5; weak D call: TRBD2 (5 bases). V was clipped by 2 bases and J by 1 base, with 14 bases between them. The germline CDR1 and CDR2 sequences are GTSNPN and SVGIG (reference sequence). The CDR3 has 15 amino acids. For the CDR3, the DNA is TGTGCCTGGAGTTACGGACTCCTAGCCCAAGAGACCCAGTACTTC. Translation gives CAWSYGLLAQETQYF.

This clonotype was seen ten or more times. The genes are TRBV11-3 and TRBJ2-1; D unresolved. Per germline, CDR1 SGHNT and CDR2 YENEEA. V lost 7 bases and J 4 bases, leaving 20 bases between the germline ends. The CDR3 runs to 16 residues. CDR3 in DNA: TGTGCCAGCAACGACATTCCGGGCCCAGAATACAATGAGCAGTTCTTC. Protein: CASNDIPGPEYNEQFF.

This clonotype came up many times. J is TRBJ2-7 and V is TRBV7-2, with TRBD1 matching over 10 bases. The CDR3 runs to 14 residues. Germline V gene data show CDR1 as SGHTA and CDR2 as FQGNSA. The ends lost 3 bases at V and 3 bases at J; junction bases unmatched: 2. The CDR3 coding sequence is TGTGCCAGCAGCTTGACAGGGGGCAACTACGAGCAGTACTTC. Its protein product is CASSLTGGNYEQYF.

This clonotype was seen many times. CDR3 sequence: CASILNGGYTEAFF. Written as DNA, the CDR3 is TGTGCCAGCATCTTAAACGGGGGGTACACTGAAGCTTTCTTT. The V and J genes are TRBV28 and TRBJ1-1, with D possibly TRBD1 on 5 matching bases. The V end was cut by 7 bases, the J end by 3 bases, with 15 bases between. The CDR3 spans 14 residues. Germline CDR1 MDHEN, CDR2 SYDVKM.

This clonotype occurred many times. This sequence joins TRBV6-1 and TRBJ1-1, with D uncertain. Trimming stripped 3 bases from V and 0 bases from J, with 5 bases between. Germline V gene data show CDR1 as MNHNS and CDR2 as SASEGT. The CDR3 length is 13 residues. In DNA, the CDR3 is TGTGCCAGCAGTGATTGGGTGAACACTGAAGCTTTCTTT. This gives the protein CASSDWVNTEAFF.

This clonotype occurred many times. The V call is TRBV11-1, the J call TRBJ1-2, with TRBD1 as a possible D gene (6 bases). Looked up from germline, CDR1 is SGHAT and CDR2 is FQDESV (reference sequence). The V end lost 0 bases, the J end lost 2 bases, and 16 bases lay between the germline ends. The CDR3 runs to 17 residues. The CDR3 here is CASSLASRGSANYGYTF. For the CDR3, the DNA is TGTGCCAGCAGCTTAGCCTCGAGGGGGTCAGCAAACTATGGCTACACCTTC.

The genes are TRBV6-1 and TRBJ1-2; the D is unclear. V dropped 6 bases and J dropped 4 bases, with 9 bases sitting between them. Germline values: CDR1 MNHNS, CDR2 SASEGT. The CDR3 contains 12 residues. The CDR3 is CASRGPIYGYTF. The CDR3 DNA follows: TGTGCCAGCAGGGGCCCTATCTATGGCTACACCTTC.

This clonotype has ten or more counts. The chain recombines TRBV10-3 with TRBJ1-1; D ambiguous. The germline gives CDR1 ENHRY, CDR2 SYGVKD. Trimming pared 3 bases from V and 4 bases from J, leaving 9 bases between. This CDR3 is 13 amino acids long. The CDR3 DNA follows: TGTGCCATCAGTGACGACACCGTCACTGAAGCTTTCTTT. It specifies CAISDDTVTEAFF.

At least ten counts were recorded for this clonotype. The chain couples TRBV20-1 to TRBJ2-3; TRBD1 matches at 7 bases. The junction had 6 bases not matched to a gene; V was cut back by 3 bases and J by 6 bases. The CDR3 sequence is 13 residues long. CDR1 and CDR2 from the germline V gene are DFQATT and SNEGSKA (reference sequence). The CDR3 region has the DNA TGCAGTGCTAGCACAGGGGCGTGGGATACGCAGTATTTT. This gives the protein CSASTGAWDTQYF.

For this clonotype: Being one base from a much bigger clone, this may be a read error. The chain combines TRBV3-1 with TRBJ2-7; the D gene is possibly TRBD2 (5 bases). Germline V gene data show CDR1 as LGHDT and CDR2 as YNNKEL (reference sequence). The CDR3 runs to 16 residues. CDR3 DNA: TGTGCCAGCGGCCAAGGCTACGGGGTCATCTATGACGAGCAGTACTTC. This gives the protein CASGQGYGVIYDEQYF.

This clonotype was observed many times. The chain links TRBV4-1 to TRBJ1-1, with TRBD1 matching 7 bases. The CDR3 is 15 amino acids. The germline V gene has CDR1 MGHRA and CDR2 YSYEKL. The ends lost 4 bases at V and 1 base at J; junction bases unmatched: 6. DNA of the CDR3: TGCGCCAGCAGCCTATGGACAGGATCGAACACTGAAGCTTTCTTT. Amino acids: CASSLWTGSNTEAFF.

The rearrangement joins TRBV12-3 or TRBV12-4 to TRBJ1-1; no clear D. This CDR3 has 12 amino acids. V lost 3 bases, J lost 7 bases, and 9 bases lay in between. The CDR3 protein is CASSFLGDEAFF. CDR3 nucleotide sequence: TGTGCCAGCAGTTTTTTGGGTGATGAAGCTTTCTTT.

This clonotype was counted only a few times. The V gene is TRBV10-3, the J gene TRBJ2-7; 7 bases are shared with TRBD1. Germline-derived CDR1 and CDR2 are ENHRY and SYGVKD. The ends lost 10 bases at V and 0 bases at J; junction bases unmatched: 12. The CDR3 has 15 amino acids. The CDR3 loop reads CATSSGQANSYEQYF. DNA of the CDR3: TGTGCCACCTCCTCCGGACAGGCGAACTCCTACGAGCAGTACTTC.

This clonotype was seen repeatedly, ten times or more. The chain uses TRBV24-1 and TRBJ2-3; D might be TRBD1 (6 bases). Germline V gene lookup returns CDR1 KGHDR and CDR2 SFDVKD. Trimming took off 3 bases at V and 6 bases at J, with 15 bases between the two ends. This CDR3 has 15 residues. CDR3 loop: CATSDTQGFMDTQYF. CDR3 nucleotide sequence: TGTGCCACCAGTGATACACAGGGTTTTATGGATACGCAGTATTTT.

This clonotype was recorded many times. CDR3: CAWSKGSNQPQHF. Here the CDR3 DNA reads TGTGCCTGGAGTAAGGGAAGCAATCAGCCCCAGCATTTT. The chain joins TRBV30 to TRBJ1-5, with D unclear. Deletions cut 2 bases from V and 1 base from J, with 6 bases between. The CDR3 contains 13 residues. The germline V gene has CDR1 GTSNPN and CDR2 SVGIG (reference sequence).

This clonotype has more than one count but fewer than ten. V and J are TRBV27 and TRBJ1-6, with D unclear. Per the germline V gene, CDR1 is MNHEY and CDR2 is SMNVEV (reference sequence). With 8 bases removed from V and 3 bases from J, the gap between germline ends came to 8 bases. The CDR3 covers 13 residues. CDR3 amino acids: CASWRSYNSPLHF. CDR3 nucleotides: TGTGCCAGCTGGCGAAGCTATAATTCACCCCTCCACTTT.